These 27 T cell receptor beta chains were sequenced from one sample in a study of cytomegalovirus exposure and HLA in healthy donors. The study ran its PCR with 60 Vbeta and 13 Jbeta primers. Method: immunoSEQ multiplex PCR; TCRdb's copy keeps in-frame clones and lacks some. This sample has about 140,000 clones, with over 70% found just once. Input material: PBMCs. The origin of the receptors is a man aged 18 to 30 in good health and CMV-seronegative.

The chain carries TRBV19 and TRBJ1-2, with D possibly TRBD1 on 6 matching bases. Trimming took 9 bases from V and 2 from J, leaving 16 bases between them. This CDR3 has 14 residues. Germline CDR1 is LNHDA and CDR2 is SQIVND (reference sequence). The DNA for the CDR3 is TGTGCCAGCTTCCCGGGACAAAACAACTATGGCTACACCTTC. Translated: CASFPGQNNYGYTF.

A word on this clone: At one of its ends the junction is not consistent with the germline gene, which may arise from a read error. The chain employs TRBV7-9 and TRBJ1-1, with D unclear. This CDR3 contains 12 residues. Looked up from germline, CDR1 is SEHNR and CDR2 is FQNEAQ (reference sequence). The CDR3 here is CSSSLGHPEAFF. The CDR3 coding sequence is TGTTCCAGCAGCTTAGGGCACCCTGAAGCTTTCTTT.

This clone was counted between two and nine times. The chain combines TRBV6-6 with TRBJ1-3; no firm D call. The CDR3 is 15 residues long. V dropped 6 bases and J dropped 0 bases, with 12 bases sitting between them. Per germline, CDR1 MNHNY and CDR2 SVGAGI (reference sequence). CDR3 DNA sequence: TGTGCCAGCAGCCCCTCGGGATACTCTGGAAACACCATATATTTT. Its protein product is CASSPSGYSGNTIYF.

DNA for the CDR3: TGTGCCAGCAGTTACTCGAAACAGGTGAACACCGGGGAGCTGTTTTTT. Amino acids: CASSYSKQVNTGELFF. J is TRBJ2-2 and V is TRBV6-5, with D tentatively TRBD1 (5 bases). This CDR3 region has 16 residues. CDR1 and CDR2 (germline): MNHEY, SVGAGI. Trimming removed 0 bases at V and 1 base at J, with 9 bases between.

The V gene is TRBV7-9, the J gene TRBJ2-5; tentatively, D is TRBD1 (6 bases). This CDR3 spans 15 amino acids. Trimming pared 1 base from V and 3 bases from J, leaving 12 bases between. Germline V gene lookup returns CDR1 SEHNR and CDR2 FQNEAQ (reference sequence). Written as DNA, the CDR3 is TGTGCCAGCAGCTTAGGCAGGGGCGTGAAAGAGACCCAGTACTTC. The encoded protein is CASSLGRGVKETQYF.

This rearrangement joins TRBV4-1 to TRBJ2-7, with TRBD1 matching 9 bases. Germline values: CDR1 MGHRA, CDR2 YSYEKL. This CDR3 spans 15 amino acids. V shed 5 bases and J 2 bases; nucleotides not matched to a gene: 7. CDR3 DNA sequence: TGCGCCAGCAGCGGCTCGGGACAGGGCCCCTACGAGCAGTACTTC. Protein sequence: CASSGSGQGPYEQYF.

Concerning this clone itself: This same CDR3 is encoded by further DNA sequences in the sample. The chain has TRBV7-2 and TRBJ2-5; D possibly corresponds to TRBD2 (5 bases). The germline gives CDR1 SGHTA, CDR2 FQGNSA. The V and J ends lost 2 bases and 5 bases respectively, with 9 bases between them. This CDR3 region has 13 residues. For the CDR3, the DNA is TGTGCCAGCAGCTTAAACAGAGGGGAGACCCAGTACTTC. Translating gives CASSLNRGETQYF.

This chain uses TRBV7-9 with TRBJ1-6; the match to TRBD1 covers 8 bases. Germline-derived CDR1 and CDR2 are SEHNR and FQNEAQ (reference sequence). V lost 5 bases and J lost 7; bases outside the gene matches: 10. There are 16 residues in the CDR3. This chain's CDR3 is CASSRIDRGANSPLHF. DNA of the CDR3: TGTGCCAGCAGCCGAATAGACAGGGGCGCGAATTCACCCCTCCACTTT.

The chain has TRBV7-9 and TRBJ1-5, with TRBD1 matching over 9 bases. The trim removed 5 bases at V and 5 bases at J, leaving 7 bases unmatched. The germline V gene has CDR1 SEHNR and CDR2 FQNEAQ (reference sequence). CDR3 length: 15 residues. CDR3 amino acids: CASSLRDRVYQPQHF. The CDR3 DNA reads TGTGCCAGCAGCCTCAGGGACAGGGTCTATCAGCCCCAGCATTTT.

J is TRBJ1-2 and V is TRBV15; D call uncertain. The CDR3 totals 13 residues. V lost 1 base and J lost 8, with 11 bases in between. Germline V gives CDR1 LNHNV, CDR2 YYDKDF (reference sequence). The CDR3 spells CATSRVITDGYTF. Here the CDR3 DNA reads TGTGCCACCAGCAGAGTGATCACAGACGGCTACACCTTC.

The CDR3 region is CASSLGLNTGELFF. DNA for the CDR3: TGTGCCAGCAGCTTGGGGCTGAACACCGGGGAGCTGTTTTTT. This chain connects TRBV5-6 to TRBJ2-2; D unclear. Germline V lookup: CDR1 SGHDT, CDR2 YYEEEE. The V end lost 0 bases, the J end lost 1 base, and 4 bases lay between the germline ends. This CDR3 is 14 amino acids long.

The genes are TRBV29-1 and TRBJ2-7, with a weak D call TRBD1 (6 bases). From germline, CDR1 is SQVTM and CDR2 ANQGSEA. Trimming left V 2 bases short and J 3 bases short, with 17 bases between. The CDR3 runs to 15 residues. CDR3 DNA: TGCAGCGTTGAACCTGCCGCCGGACAGAACTACGAGCAGTACTTC. Translating it yields CSVEPAAGQNYEQYF.

Only one count was recorded for this clone. This chain links TRBV27 with TRBJ2-1, with a weak D call TRBD1 (7 bases). The CDR3 runs to 14 residues. The germline V gene encodes CDR1 MNHEY and CDR2 SMNVEV (reference sequence). V was pared by 5 bases and J by 7 bases, with 15 bases between. This CDR3 is CASSLRQGGNEQFF. CDR3 sequence (DNA): TGTGCCAGCAGTCTCCGCCAGGGGGGAAATGAGCAGTTCTTC.

V and J are TRBV9 and TRBJ1-3; D possibly corresponds to TRBD1 (6 bases). This CDR3 comprises 16 residues. The germline gives CDR1 SGDLS, CDR2 YYNGEE. The ends were cut back, 4 bases at V and 0 bases at J, with 14 bases in the middle. CDR3 residues: CASSTPSGVSGNTIYF. The CDR3 DNA is TGTGCCAGCAGCACACCCTCAGGGGTCTCTGGAAACACCATATATTTT.

This clone was found once. Within the sample, other DNA sequences also encode this same CDR3. The chain carries TRBV5-1 and TRBJ2-5; D gene ambiguous. The CDR3 has 12 amino acids. Deletions cut 5 bases from V and 1 base from J, with 6 bases between. Looked up from germline, CDR1 is SGHRS and CDR2 is YFSETQ. The CDR3 DNA reads as TGCGCCAGCAGTCTGAGCCAAGAGACCCAGTACTTC. It yields the protein CASSLSQETQYF.

The chain has TRBV20-1 and TRBJ1-5; D gene uncertain. Trimming took off 0 bases at V and 13 bases at J, with 10 bases between the two ends. This CDR3 is 11 amino acids long. Germline V CDR1 and CDR2: DFQATT, SNEGSKA (reference sequence). The CDR3 sequence is CSAREKDLQHF. The CDR3 coding sequence is TGCAGTGCTAGAGAAAAGGACTTACAGCATTTT.

This clone appeared once. The V call is TRBV7-6, the J call TRBJ1-6, with D possibly TRBD1 on 5 matching bases. Germline CDR1 reads SGHVS; CDR2 reads FNYEAQ. Deletions cut 0 bases from V and 5 bases from J, with 20 bases between. The CDR3 sequence is 19 residues long. The CDR3 loop is CASSLAAGGRATNNSPLHF. CDR3 in DNA: TGTGCCAGCAGCTTAGCAGCGGGGGGAAGGGCCACCAATAATTCACCCCTCCACTTT.

This clone was seen just once. The rearrangement uses TRBV19 and TRBJ2-7, with 7 positions matching TRBD1. Per germline, CDR1 LNHDA and CDR2 SQIVND (reference sequence). The CDR3 length is 16 residues. V lost 5 bases and J lost 0; bases outside the gene matches: 10. The CDR3 region is CASSPDRVLYSYEQYF. Written as DNA, the CDR3 is TGTGCCAGTAGTCCCGACAGGGTCCTCTACTCCTACGAGCAGTACTTC.

The rearrangement links TRBV10-1 to TRBJ1-6; TRBD1 aligns across 7 bases. CDR1 and CDR2 from the germline V gene are WNHNN and SYGVQD (reference sequence). V shed 4 bases, J shed 7 bases, and the junction held 10 bases outside the gene matches. The CDR3 is 16 residues long. The CDR3 loop is CASSGEQGSYNSPLHF. The CDR3 nucleotides are TGCGCCAGCAGTGGGGAACAGGGGTCGTACAATTCACCCCTCCACTTT.

This clone appeared a single time. The CDR3, as DNA: TGTGCCAGCGTCTCCAGAGCGGGGGGGCCGAGAGAGCAGTTCTTC. Translated: CASVSRAGGPREQFF. The V gene is TRBV7-2, the J gene TRBJ2-1, with 10 bases aligning to TRBD2. From germline, CDR1 is SGHTA and CDR2 FQGNSA. This CDR3 has 15 amino acids. The trim removed 8 bases at V and 10 bases at J, leaving 14 bases unmatched.

The chain combines TRBV5-1 with TRBJ1-1; 9 nucleotides match TRBD1. The CDR3 consists of 17 residues. V trimming: 4 bases; J trimming: 3 bases; junction bases outside the gene matches: 13. Germline loops: CDR1 SGHRS, CDR2 YFSETQ. The CDR3 DNA reads as TGCGCCAGCAGCGTCGAGGGACAGGGATCGTTCTACACTGAAGCTTTCTTT. Residues: CASSVEGQGSFYTEAFF.

This clone has just a few counts. The chain joins TRBV5-1 to TRBJ2-1; TRBD1 matches 8 bases. This CDR3 is built from 12 residues. Germline V gives CDR1 SGHRS, CDR2 YFSETQ. Trimming cost V 4 bases and J 7 bases; bases outside gene matches: 1. Here the CDR3 DNA reads TGCGCCAGCAGCCGACAGGGGAATGAGCAGTTCTTC. Amino acids: CASSRQGNEQFF. The whole variable domain, filled in from reference TRBV5-1 and TRBJ2-1, reads KAGVTQTPRYLIKTRGQQVTLSCSPISGHRSVSWYQQTPGQGLQFLFEYFSETQRNKGNFPGRFSGRQFSNSRSEMNVSTLELGDSALYLCASSRQGNEQFFGPGTRLTVL.

The chain carries TRBV12-5 and TRBJ1-2; 8 nucleotides align to TRBD1. CDR1 is LGHNT, CDR2 FRNRAP, per germline. The V and J ends lost 3 bases and 4 bases, in that order; junction bases with no gene match: 7. The CDR3 covers 15 residues. The CDR3 DNA sequence: TGTGCTAGTGGTTTCACCTCAGGGGGCGGCTATGGCTACACCTTC. Translated: CASGFTSGGGYGYTF.

This clone has only one observation. The chain couples TRBV21-1 to TRBJ2-7; the D call of TRBD1 is as the table states it, not checked on the DNA. TRBV21-1 is described as a pseudogene. The CDR3 covers 15 residues. The CDR3 protein is CASSKGTGEFYEQYF. CDR3 bases: TGTGCCAGCAGCAAAGGGACAGGGGAGTTCTACGAGCAGTACTTC.

This sequence joins TRBV5-6 and TRBJ1-1; D remains unclear. Germline CDR1 is SGHDT and CDR2 is YYEEEE. The ends were cut back, 0 bases at V and 6 bases at J, with 9 bases in the middle. The CDR3 is 13 amino acids. The CDR3 loop is CASSLGSIAEAFF. In DNA form, the CDR3 reads TGTGCCAGCAGCTTGGGGTCTATCGCTGAAGCTTTCTTT.

This clone was found a few times. The J gene is TRBJ2-3, the V gene TRBV6-5; TRBD1 is a possible D gene (6 bases). Per germline, CDR1 MNHEY and CDR2 SVGAGI. The CDR3 runs to 16 residues. The V end was cut by 0 bases, the J end by 6 bases, with 16 bases between. CDR3 in amino acids: CASSYSSGDQGDTQYF. The DNA for the CDR3 is TGTGCCAGCAGTTACTCCTCAGGGGATCAAGGGGATACGCAGTATTTT.

Only a few counts were recorded for this clone. The V gene is TRBV4-1, the J gene TRBJ2-3, with 10 bases that match TRBD1. The CDR3 has 16 residues. V lost 3 bases to trimming and J lost 2 bases; unmatched junction nucleotides: 5. Germline CDR1 reads MGHRA; CDR2 reads YSYEKL. CDR3 bases: TGCGCCAGCAGCCATGGCGGGACAGGGGACACAGATACGCAGTATTTT. This encodes CASSHGGTGDTDTQYF.